Listed below are T cell receptor beta chains from one sample, sequenced in a study of resident and recirculating memory T cells in vitiligo. Here immunoSEQ multiplex PCR was the method, and the copy in TCRdb shows in-frame clones only, minus some. Here the sample spans 40,000 to 45,000 clones, roughly 91% being singletons. Sequenced input: blood. Receptors originate from a male donor with vitiligo. The CDR3 runs from the conserved cysteine through the conserved F or W. The D gene is left open where the match is weak. The size field is filled for only some rows; it gives once, few, many or a size class.

D gene	J gene	V gene	clone size	CDR3 protein	CDR3 DNA
-	TRBJ2-2	TRBV19	-	CASSGTVNTGELFF	TGTGCCAGTAGTGGTACAGTTAACACCGGGGAGCTGTTTTTT
-	TRBJ1-2	TRBV4-2	once	CASSQERQTNYGYTF	TGTGCCAGCAGCCAAGAGCGGCAGACGAACTATGGCTACACCTTC
-	TRBJ2-1	TRBV7-6	-	CASSLELASYNEQFF	TGTGCCAGCAGCTTAGAGCTAGCTTCCTACAATGAGCAGTTCTTC
TRBD1	TRBJ1-6	TRBV4-2	-	CASSQEVYGTGIRNSPLHF	TGTGCCAGCAGCCAAGAGGTGTACGGGACAGGGATTAGGAATTCACCCCTCCACTTT
-	TRBJ1-4	TRBV30	-	CAWMDYNEKLFF	TGTGCCTGGATGGACTATAATGAAAAACTGTTTTTT
TRBD1	TRBJ1-2	TRBV7-2	-	CASSGPGQGAFYGYTF	TGTGCCAGCAGCGGACCGGGACAGGGGGCCTTCTATGGCTACACCTTC
-	TRBJ2-7	TRBV2	-	CASVPSLGSYEQYF	TGTGCCAGCGTGCCCTCCTTGGGCTCCTACGAGCAGTACTTC
-	TRBJ2-7	TRBV30	-	CAWAKEYEQYF	TGTGCCTGGGCCAAAGAGTACGAGCAGTACTTC
TRBD2	TRBJ2-7	TRBV6-5	-	CASSYSIAGNSYEQYF	TGTGCCAGCAGTTACTCGATAGCGGGAAACTCCTACGAGCAGTACTTC
TRBD1	TRBJ2-3	TRBV18	-	CASSPQGANTQYF	TGTGCCAGCTCACCCCAGGGGGCGAATACGCAGTATTTT
-	TRBJ1-1	TRBV7-6	-	CASNANLGVGTEAFF	TGTGCCAGCAACGCTAATTTAGGGGTAGGGACTGAAGCTTTCTTT
-	TRBJ1-1	TRBV4-2	few	CASSQGQRNPTEAFF	TGTGCCAGCAGCCAAGGGCAGCGGAACCCCACTGAAGCTTTCTTT
-	TRBJ2-7	TRBV19	-	CASRARGGAVNEQYF	TGTGCCAGTAGGGCTCGGGGCGGGGCGGTCAACGAGCAGTACTTC
-	TRBJ1-1	TRBV10-3	-	CAIGKLNTEAFF	TGTGCCATCGGCAAACTAAACACTGAAGCTTTCTTT
-	TRBJ1-2	TRBV6-6	-	CASTRDSYYGYTF	TGTGCCAGCACCCGGGACTCTTACTATGGCTACACCTTC
-	TRBJ1-2	TRBV5-1	-	CASSLAVGAHDYGYTF	TGCGCCAGCAGCTTGGCTGTAGGGGCGCACGACTATGGCTACACCTTC
-	TRBJ1-6	TRBV11-2	-	CASSDRTNSPLHF	TGTGCCAGCAGCGACAGGACGAATTCACCCCTCCACTTT
TRBD1	TRBJ1-2	TRBV5-8	-	CASRRGTGSDYGYTF	TGTGCCAGCAGACGAGGGACAGGGAGTGACTATGGCTACACCTTC
TRBD1	TRBJ2-7	TRBV4-3	-	CASSQRTGQGGPGEQYF	TGCGCCAGCAGCCAAAGAACGGGACAGGGTGGGCCGGGGGAGCAGTACTTC
TRBD1	TRBJ1-5	TRBV7-6	-	CASSLLGFGTGRFPQPQHF	TGTGCCAGCAGCTTATTAGGGTTCGGGACAGGGAGGTTTCCTCAGCCCCAGCATTTT
-	TRBJ2-5	TRBV5-1	-	CASSFSGSSGETQYF	TGCGCCAGCAGCTTTAGCGGCTCTTCGGGAGAGACCCAGTACTTC
-	TRBJ2-7	TRBV5-8	-	CASTPRLSWGFSPIYEQYF	TGTGCCAGCACCCCTCGTTTGAGCTGGGGCTTTTCACCAATCTACGAGCAGTACTTC
-	TRBJ1-1	TRBV10-2	once	CASNGQYYTEAFF	TGCGCCAGCAACGGACAGTACTACACTGAAGCTTTCTTT
TRBD1	TRBJ2-7	TRBV6-1	-	CASRGTVVSYEQYF	TGTGCCAGCAGGGGGACAGTCGTCTCCTACGAGCAGTACTTC
-	TRBJ2-7	TRBV15	-	CATSRQGSSYEQYF	TGTGCCACCAGCAGACAGGGGAGCTCCTACGAGCAGTACTTC
-	TRBJ1-2	TRBV4-1	-	CASSQLMTRGDPGYTF	TGCGCCAGCAGCCAGCTAATGACACGGGGGGATCCCGGCTACACCTTC
TRBD1	TRBJ2-7	TRBV4-3	-	CASSQGSGGYYEQYF	TGCGCCAGCAGCCAAGGGTCAGGGGGCTACTACGAGCAGTACTTC
-	TRBJ2-1	TRBV30	-	CARGTQGLSNEQFF	TGTGCCCGGGGAACTCAGGGACTTTCGAATGAGCAGTTCTTC
-	TRBJ2-2	TRBV5-1	-	CASSLVGAPGELFF	TGCGCCAGCAGCTTGGTGGGGGCGCCCGGGGAGCTGTTTTTT
-	TRBJ2-5	TRBV7-2	-	CASSLGRRQETQYF	TGTGCCAGCAGCTTAGGGAGGAGGCAAGAGACCCAGTACTTC
TRBD1	TRBJ2-2	TRBV12-5	-	CASGLVRSTGAKWGELFF	TGTGCTAGTGGTTTGGTCCGAAGCACAGGGGCGAAGTGGGGGGAGCTGTTTTTT